What follows describes a single T cell receptor beta chain. Its specificity is unknown. Other DNA sequences in this specimen translate into the identical CDR3. The PCR contained 60 Vbeta and 13 Jbeta primers. The repertoire was sequenced with immunoSEQ multiplex PCR; TCRdb's copy has only in-frame clones and lacks some. Altogether under 150,000 clones are present, about 83% being singletons, with the ten largest covering more than 4.5%. The CDR3 sequence is 13 residues long. CDR1 and CDR2 (germline): SGHTA, FQGNSA. V was clipped by 1 base and J by 3 bases, with 4 bases between them. The data derive from a study of cytomegalovirus exposure and HLA in healthy donors. Background on the study: Earlier results showed approximately 120 million unique TCR beta sequences derived from about 179 million T cells. Study-wide results and caveats: According to the study, approximately 150 TCR beta chains were cytomegalovirus-associated. In a later analysis, productive TCRs from donors in an Asian-associated ancestry cluster reportedly carried fewer N-insertions than the cohort mean.

V and J are TRBV7-2 and TRBJ1-5; no clear D. Material for sequencing was PBMCs. The sequence was obtained from a woman aged 30 to 39 in good health and CMV-seronegative. The CDR3 protein is CASSLGANQPQHF. DNA of the CDR3: TGTGCCAGCAGCTTAGGGGCCAATCAGCCCCAGCATTTT.